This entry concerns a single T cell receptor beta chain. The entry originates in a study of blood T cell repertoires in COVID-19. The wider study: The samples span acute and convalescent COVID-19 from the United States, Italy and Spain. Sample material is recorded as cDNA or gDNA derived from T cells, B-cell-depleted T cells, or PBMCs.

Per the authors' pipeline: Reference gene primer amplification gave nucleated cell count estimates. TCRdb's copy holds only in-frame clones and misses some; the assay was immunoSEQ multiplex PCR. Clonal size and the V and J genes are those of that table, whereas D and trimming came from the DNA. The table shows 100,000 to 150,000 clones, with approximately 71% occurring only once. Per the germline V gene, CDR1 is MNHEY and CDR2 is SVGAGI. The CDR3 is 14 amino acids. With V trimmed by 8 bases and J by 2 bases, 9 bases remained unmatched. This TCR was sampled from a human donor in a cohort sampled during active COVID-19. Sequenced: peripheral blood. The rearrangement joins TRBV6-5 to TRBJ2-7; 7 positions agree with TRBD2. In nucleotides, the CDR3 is TGTGCCAGCTCCGGGCAGGGAGGGCCCTACGAGCAGTACTTC. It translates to CASSGQGGPYEQYF.